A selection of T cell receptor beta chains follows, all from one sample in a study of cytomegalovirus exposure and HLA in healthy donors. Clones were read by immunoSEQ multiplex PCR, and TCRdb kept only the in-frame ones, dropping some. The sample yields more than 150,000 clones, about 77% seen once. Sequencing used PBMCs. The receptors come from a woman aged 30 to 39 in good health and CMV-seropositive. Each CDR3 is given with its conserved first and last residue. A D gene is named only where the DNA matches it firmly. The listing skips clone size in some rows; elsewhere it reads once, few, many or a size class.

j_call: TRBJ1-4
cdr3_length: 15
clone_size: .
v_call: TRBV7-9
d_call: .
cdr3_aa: CASSLPGVTNEKLFF
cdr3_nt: TGTGCCAGCAGCCTTCCGGGGGTGACTAATGAAAAACTGTTTTTT

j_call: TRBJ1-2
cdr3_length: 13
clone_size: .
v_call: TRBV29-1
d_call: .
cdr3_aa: CSVEWALNYGYTF
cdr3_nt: TGCAGCGTTGAATGGGCCCTAAACTATGGCTACACCTTC

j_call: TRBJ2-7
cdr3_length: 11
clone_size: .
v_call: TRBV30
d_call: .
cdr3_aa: CACGQSYEQYF
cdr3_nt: TGTGCCTGTGGACAGAGCTACGAGCAGTACTTC

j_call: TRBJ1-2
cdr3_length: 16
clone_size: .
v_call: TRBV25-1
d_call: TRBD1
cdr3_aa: CASSEWTGGGSYGYTF
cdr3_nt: TGTGCCAGCAGTGAGTGGACAGGGGGAGGGAGCTATGGCTACACCTTC

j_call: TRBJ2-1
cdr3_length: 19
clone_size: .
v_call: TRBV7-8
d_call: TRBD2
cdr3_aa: CASSLPLRYAGLAGGEQFF
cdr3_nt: TGTGCCAGCAGCTTACCCCTTCGATATGCCGGGCTAGCGGGGGGGGAGCAGTTCTTC

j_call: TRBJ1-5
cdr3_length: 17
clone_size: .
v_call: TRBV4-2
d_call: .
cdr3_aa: CASRRVGGEDTDQPQHF
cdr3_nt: TGTGCCAGCAGAAGAGTCGGGGGGGAGGACACCGATCAGCCCCAGCATTTT

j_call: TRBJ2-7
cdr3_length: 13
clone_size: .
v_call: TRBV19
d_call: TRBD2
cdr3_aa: CASSLAGGNEQYF
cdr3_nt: TGTGCCAGTAGTCTAGCGGGGGGGAACGAGCAGTACTTC

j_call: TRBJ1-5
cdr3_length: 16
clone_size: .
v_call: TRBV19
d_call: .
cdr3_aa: CASSPRTPYSNQPQHF
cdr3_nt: TGTGCCAGTAGTCCGAGGACACCATATAGCAATCAGCCCCAGCATTTT

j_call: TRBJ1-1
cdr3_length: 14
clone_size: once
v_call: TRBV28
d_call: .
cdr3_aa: CASSLVSGRTEAFF
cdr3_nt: TGTGCCAGCAGTTTAGTCTCGGGGAGGACTGAAGCTTTCTTT

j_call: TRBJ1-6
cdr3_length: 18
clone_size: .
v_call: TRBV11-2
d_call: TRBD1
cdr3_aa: CASSLEVWEDRANSPLHF
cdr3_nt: TGTGCCAGCAGCTTAGAGGTGTGGGAGGACAGGGCTAATTCACCCCTCCACTTT

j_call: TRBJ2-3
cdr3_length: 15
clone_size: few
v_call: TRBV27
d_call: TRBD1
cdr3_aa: CASSYRDRESDTQYF
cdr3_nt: TGTGCCAGCAGTTACCGGGACAGGGAGTCGGATACGCAGTATTTT

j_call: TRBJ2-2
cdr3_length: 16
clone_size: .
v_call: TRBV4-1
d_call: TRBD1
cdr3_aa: CASGPQGRSNTGELFF
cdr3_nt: TGCGCCAGCGGCCCACAGGGGAGATCGAACACCGGGGAGCTGTTTTTT

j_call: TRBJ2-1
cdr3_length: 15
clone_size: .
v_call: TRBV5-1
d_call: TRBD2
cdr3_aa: CASSYSAGGSGEQFF
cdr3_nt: TGCGCCAGCAGCTACTCTGCGGGGGGGTCAGGAGAGCAGTTCTTC

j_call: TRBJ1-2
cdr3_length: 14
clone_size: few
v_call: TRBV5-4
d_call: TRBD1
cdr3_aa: CASSLVGTGEGYTF
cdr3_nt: TGTGCCAGCAGCTTGGTCGGGACAGGGGAGGGCTACACCTTC

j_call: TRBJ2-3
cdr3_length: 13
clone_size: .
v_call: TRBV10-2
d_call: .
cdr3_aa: CASGGAVPDTQYF
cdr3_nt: TGCGCCAGCGGGGGGGCCGTCCCAGATACGCAGTATTTT

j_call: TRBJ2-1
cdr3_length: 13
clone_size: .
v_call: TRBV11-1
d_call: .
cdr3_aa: CASSLASGEEQFF
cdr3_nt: TGTGCCAGCAGCTTAGCCTCAGGGGAGGAGCAGTTCTTC

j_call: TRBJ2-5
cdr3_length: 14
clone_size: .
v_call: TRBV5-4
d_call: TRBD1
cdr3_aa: CASSAGTGKETQYF
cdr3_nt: TGTGCCAGCAGCGCCGGGACAGGGAAAGAGACCCAGTACTTC

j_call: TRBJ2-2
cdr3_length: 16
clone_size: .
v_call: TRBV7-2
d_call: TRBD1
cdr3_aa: CASSLGVTGGRGELFF
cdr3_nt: TGTGCCAGCAGCTTAGGGGTGACAGGGGGCCGCGGGGAGCTGTTTTTT

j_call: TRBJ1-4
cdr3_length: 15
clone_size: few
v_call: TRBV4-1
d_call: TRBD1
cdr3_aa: CASSQEGTGSEKLFF
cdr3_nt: TGCGCCAGCAGCCAAGAAGGGACAGGGAGTGAAAAACTGTTTTTT

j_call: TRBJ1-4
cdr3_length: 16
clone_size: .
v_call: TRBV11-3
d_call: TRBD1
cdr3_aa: CASSLRTGATNEKLFF
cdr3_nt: TGTGCCAGCAGCTTGCGGACAGGGGCAACTAATGAAAAACTGTTTTTT

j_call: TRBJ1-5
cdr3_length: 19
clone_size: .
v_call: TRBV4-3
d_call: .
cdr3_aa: CASSPYLLTLRTGNQPQHF
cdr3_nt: TGCGCCAGCAGCCCATACTTACTCACCCTGCGGACAGGCAATCAGCCCCAGCATTTT

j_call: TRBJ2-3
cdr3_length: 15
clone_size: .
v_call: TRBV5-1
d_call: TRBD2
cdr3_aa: CASSSPGGERDTQYF
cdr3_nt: TGCGCCAGCAGCTCCCCCGGGGGGGAACGAGATACGCAGTATTTT

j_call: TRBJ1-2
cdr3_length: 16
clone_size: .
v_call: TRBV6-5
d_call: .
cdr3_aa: CASSYPSTSGRYGYTF
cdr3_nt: TGTGCCAGCAGTTACCCATCCACGTCAGGCCGCTATGGCTACACCTTC

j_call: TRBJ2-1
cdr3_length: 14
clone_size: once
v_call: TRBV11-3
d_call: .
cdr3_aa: CASSLDMIADEQFF
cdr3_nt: TGTGCCAGCAGCTTAGATATGATAGCCGATGAGCAGTTCTTC

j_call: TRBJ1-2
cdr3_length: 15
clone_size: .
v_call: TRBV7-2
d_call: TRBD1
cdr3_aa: CASSPYYDRVYGYTF
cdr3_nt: TGTGCCAGCAGCCCTTACTATGACAGGGTCTATGGCTACACCTTC

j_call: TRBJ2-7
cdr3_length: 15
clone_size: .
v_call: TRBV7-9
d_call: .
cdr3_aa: CASSASTGRANEQYF
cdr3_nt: TGTGCCAGCAGCGCCTCAACAGGGAGGGCAAACGAGCAGTACTTC

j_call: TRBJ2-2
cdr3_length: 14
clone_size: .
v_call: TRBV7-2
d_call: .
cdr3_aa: CASTPGQNTGELFF
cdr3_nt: TGTGCCAGCACACCCGGACAGAACACCGGGGAGCTGTTTTTT

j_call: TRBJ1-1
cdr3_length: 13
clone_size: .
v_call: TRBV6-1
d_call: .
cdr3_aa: CASSETQNTEAFF
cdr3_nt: TGTGCCAGCAGTGAAACTCAGAACACTGAAGCTTTCTTT

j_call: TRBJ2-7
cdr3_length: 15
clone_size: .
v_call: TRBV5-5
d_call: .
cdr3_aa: CASSTSDGKTYEQYF
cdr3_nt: TGTGCCAGCAGCACGTCAGACGGGAAAACCTACGAGCAGTACTTC

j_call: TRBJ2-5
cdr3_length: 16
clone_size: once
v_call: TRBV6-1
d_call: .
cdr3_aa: CASSEAPGQQGQTQYF
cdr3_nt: TGTGCCAGCAGTGAAGCCCCGGGACAACAGGGTCAGACCCAGTACTTC

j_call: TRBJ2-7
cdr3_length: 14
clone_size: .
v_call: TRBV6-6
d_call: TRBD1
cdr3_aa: CASSPTGDAYEQYF
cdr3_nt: TGTGCCAGCAGCCCGACAGGGGATGCCTACGAGCAGTACTTC

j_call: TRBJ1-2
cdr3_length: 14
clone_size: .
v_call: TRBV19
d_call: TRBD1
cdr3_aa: CASREDRGNYGYTF
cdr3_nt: TGTGCCAGTAGGGAGGACAGGGGGAACTATGGCTACACCTTC

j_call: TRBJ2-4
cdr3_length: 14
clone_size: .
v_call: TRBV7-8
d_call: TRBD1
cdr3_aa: CASSTRGQGNIQYF
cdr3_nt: TGTGCCAGCAGCACGCGGGGACAGGGAAACATTCAGTACTTC

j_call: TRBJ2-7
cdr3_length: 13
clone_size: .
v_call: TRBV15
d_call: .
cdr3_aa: CATSRDYMGEQYF
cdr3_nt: TGTGCCACCAGCAGAGATTATATGGGCGAGCAGTACTTC

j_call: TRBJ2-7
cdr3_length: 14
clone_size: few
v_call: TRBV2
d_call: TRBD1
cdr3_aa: CASSEYRGRYEQYF
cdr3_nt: TGTGCCAGCAGTGAATACAGGGGACGTTACGAGCAGTACTTC

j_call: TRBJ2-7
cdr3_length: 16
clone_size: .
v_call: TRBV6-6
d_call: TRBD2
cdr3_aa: CASSTGTSGVPYEQYF
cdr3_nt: TGTGCCAGCAGTACCGGGACTAGCGGGGTGCCCTACGAGCAGTACTTC

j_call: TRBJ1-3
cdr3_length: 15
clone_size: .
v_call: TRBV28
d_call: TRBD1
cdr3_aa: CASSPLRTGGNTIYF
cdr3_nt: TGTGCCAGCAGTCCTCTCCGGACAGGCGGAAACACCATATATTTT

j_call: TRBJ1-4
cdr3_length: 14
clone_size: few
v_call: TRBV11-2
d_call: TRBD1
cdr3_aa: CASSLGRGRGKLFF
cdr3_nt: TGTGCCAGCAGCTTAGGGAGGGGGCGAGGAAAACTGTTTTTT

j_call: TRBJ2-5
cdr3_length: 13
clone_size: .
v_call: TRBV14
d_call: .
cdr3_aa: CASSQDFRETQYF
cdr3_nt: TGTGCCAGCAGCCAAGATTTTCGGGAGACCCAGTACTTC

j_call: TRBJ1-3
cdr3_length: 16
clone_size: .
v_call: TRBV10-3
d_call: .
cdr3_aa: CAISGGSGAPGNTIYF
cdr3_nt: TGTGCCATCAGTGGTGGATCAGGGGCGCCTGGAAACACCATATATTTT

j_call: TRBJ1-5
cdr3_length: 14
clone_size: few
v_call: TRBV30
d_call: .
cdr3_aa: CAWSVYRDNQPQHF
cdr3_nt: TGTGCCTGGAGTGTTTACAGGGATAATCAGCCCCAGCATTTT

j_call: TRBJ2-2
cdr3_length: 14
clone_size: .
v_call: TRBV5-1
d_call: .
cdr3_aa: CASSLARGTGELFF
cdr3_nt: TGCGCCAGCAGCTTGGCCAGGGGAACCGGGGAGCTGTTTTTT

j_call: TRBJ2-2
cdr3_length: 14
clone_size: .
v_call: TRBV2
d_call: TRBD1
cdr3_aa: CASSPRTGSGELFF
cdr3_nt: TGTGCCAGCAGTCCGAGGACAGGGAGCGGGGAGCTGTTTTTT